The 14 T cell receptor beta chains given below trace back to one sample, sequenced in a study of cytomegalovirus exposure and HLA in healthy donors (dated by TCRdb to between 2016 and 2019). Library generation was performed with the immunoSEQ multiplex PCR assay. The multiplex PCR relied on a mix of 60 forward primers for TCR Vbeta segments and 13 reverse primers for TCR Jbeta segments. In its TCRdb copy, this immuneACCESS table keeps in-frame sequences only and misses some clones. Where compared with another copy, unresolved V genes explain less than half of these, and the others have no known cause. This sample has about 100,000 clones in its table, and around 82% of those were observed once. The ten largest clones add up to 0.76% of the sample. Sequencing was done on a sample of PBMCs. The source of these receptors is a woman in her fifties or sixties in good health and CMV-seronegative.

This clone was recorded a few times. The rearrangement joins TRBV27 to TRBJ2-7, with 10 bases matching TRBD2. J was trimmed by 0 bases and V by 3 bases; bases with no gene match: 2. The V gene's germline CDR1 is MNHEY and CDR2 SMNVEV (reference sequence). The CDR3 spans 15 residues. The CDR3 DNA reads as TGTGCCAGCAGTTTCACTAGCGGGGCCTCCTACGAGCAGTACTTC. This translates into CASSFTSGASYEQYF.

Only a few counts were recorded for this clone. The chain links TRBV5-8 to TRBJ2-1; D is ambiguous. CDR3 length: 15 amino acids. The germline gives CDR1 SGHTS, CDR2 YDEGEE. V dropped 1 base and J dropped 2 bases, with 10 bases sitting between them. The chain's CDR3 is CASSLTPDTYNEQFF. The CDR3 DNA sequence: TGTGCCAGCAGCTTGACCCCTGACACCTACAATGAGCAGTTCTTC.

This rearrangement joins TRBV5-1 to TRBJ2-1, with D possibly TRBD1 on 5 matching bases. Trimming pared 0 bases from V and 7 bases from J, leaving 14 bases between. The germline gives CDR1 SGHRS, CDR2 YFSETQ. The CDR3 is 15 residues long. This CDR3 reads CASSLASQGLNEQFF. In nucleotides, the CDR3 is TGCGCCAGCAGCTTGGCTTCCCAGGGTTTGAATGAGCAGTTCTTC. The full variable domain, its missing parts supplied by reference TRBV5-1 and TRBJ2-1, is KAGVTQTPRYLIKTRGQQVTLSCSPISGHRSVSWYQQTPGQGLQFLFEYFSETQRNKGNFPGRFSGRQFSNSRSEMNVSTLELGDSALYLCASSLASQGLNEQFFGPGTRLTVL.

This clone has a single count. This CDR3 reads CASSEGTLVSYEQYF. The CDR3 nucleotides read TGTGCCAGCAGTGAAGGGACACTCGTCTCCTACGAGCAGTACTTC. This sequence joins TRBV25-1 and TRBJ2-7; D perhaps matches TRBD1 (6 bases). This CDR3 comprises 15 residues. V was shortened by 2 bases and J by 0 bases, with 11 bases between the two germline ends. Germline loops: CDR1 MGHDK, CDR2 SYGVNS.

The rearrangement links TRBV7-9 to TRBJ2-5, with 8 bases matching TRBD2. The germline V gene encodes CDR1 SEHNR and CDR2 FQNEAQ (reference sequence). With 4 bases clipped from V and 5 bases from J, the junction kept 6 bases outside the gene matches. This CDR3 is 14 amino acids long. As DNA, the CDR3 is TGTGCCAGCAGCTACGGCGGGGGGCGGGAGACCCAGTACTTC. Amino acid sequence: CASSYGGGRETQYF. The whole variable domain, remainder taken from reference TRBV7-9 and TRBJ2-5, is DTGVSQNPRHKITKRGQNVTFRCDPISEHNRLYWYRQTLGQGPEFLTYFQNEAQLEKSRLLSDRFSAERPKGSFSTLEIQRTEQGDSAMYLCASSYGGGRETQYFGPGTRLLVL.

V and J are TRBV7-9 and TRBJ2-3, with 8 bases that match TRBD2. V was clipped by 6 bases and J by 7 bases; unmatched bases: 12. CDR1 SEHNR and CDR2 FQNEAQ come from the germline V gene (reference sequence). The CDR3 has 15 residues. The CDR3 DNA follows: TGTGCCAGCAGTTTACCCGCGACTAGCGTTTATACGCAGTATTTT. Translating it yields CASSLPATSVYTQYF.

For this clone: This specimen includes other DNA sequences encoding the same CDR3. The chain has TRBV5-1 and TRBJ1-1; D is perhaps TRBD1 (6 bases). The V end was cut by 3 bases, the J end by 0 bases, with 9 bases between. Germline CDR1 reads SGHRS; CDR2 reads YFSETQ. This CDR3 spans 14 amino acids. The CDR3 bases are TGCGCCAGCAGCTCTGGACAGTTGAACACTGAAGCTTTCTTT. This translates into CASSSGQLNTEAFF.

This sequence joins TRBV11-2 and TRBJ2-3; possible D gene TRBD1, 5 bases. The CDR3 has 16 amino acids. The germline V gene has CDR1 SGHAT and CDR2 FQNNGV. V was pared by 5 bases and J by 0 bases, with 15 bases between. The CDR3 reads CASSQTVELSTDTQYF. CDR3 coding DNA: TGTGCCAGCAGCCAGACAGTTGAATTAAGCACAGATACGCAGTATTTT.

The chain uses TRBV7-8 and TRBJ1-2; 8 bases fit TRBD1. The V segment lost 2 bases and the J segment 7 bases; nucleotides outside the gene matches: 9. In germline, CDR1 is SGHVS, CDR2 FQNEAQ. The CDR3 loop spans 15 amino acids. The CDR3 is CASSLNPRGQVGYTF. The DNA for the CDR3 is TGTGCCAGCAGCTTAAACCCCAGGGGGCAAGTTGGCTACACCTTC.

The chain recombines TRBV7-9 with TRBJ2-6; 8 bases are a match to TRBD1. The J segment lost 4 bases and the V segment lost 0 bases, leaving 2 bases of the junction unmatched. Germline CDR1 reads SEHNR; CDR2 reads FQNEAQ (reference sequence). The CDR3 extends over 16 amino acids. The CDR3 DNA is TGTGCCAGCAGCTTAGCTCAGGGGGCAGGGGCCAACGTCCTGACTTTC. As protein: CASSLAQGAGANVLTF.

The chain combines TRBV27 with TRBJ1-5, with 11 bases lining up with TRBD1. This CDR3 spans 16 amino acids. J gave up 1 base and V 5 bases, and 4 bases lay outside the gene matches. The germline V gene encodes CDR1 MNHEY and CDR2 SMNVEV (reference sequence). CDR3 in amino acids: CASSPGTGGSNQPQHF. CDR3 nucleotides: TGTGCCAGCAGTCCCGGGACAGGGGGGAGCAATCAGCCCCAGCATTTT.

The chain links TRBV5-4 to TRBJ2-3, with 8 positions matching TRBD2. Germline lookup yields CDR1 SGHNT and CDR2 YYREEE (reference sequence). With 1 base clipped from V and 6 bases from J, the junction kept 7 bases outside the gene matches. The length of the CDR3 is 15 residues. The CDR3 reads CASSLSAGGTDTQYF. CDR3 nucleotides: TGTGCCAGCAGCTTGTCGGCGGGAGGTACGGATACGCAGTATTTT.

This clone occurred a few times. The chain recombines TRBV6-6 with TRBJ1-5; 7 bases are shared with TRBD1. CDR1 MNHNY and CDR2 SVGAGI come from the germline V gene (reference sequence). The V and J ends lost 2 bases and 2 bases, in that order; junction bases with no gene match: 3. The CDR3 consists of 15 residues. CDR3 in DNA: TGTGCCAGCAGTTACAGAGGGGGCGGCAATCAGCCCCAGCATTTT. The encoded protein is CASSYRGGGNQPQHF.

The chain joins TRBV7-9 to TRBJ1-4, with TRBD1 matching over 7 bases. The CDR3 is 14 amino acids. Germline trimming cut 6 bases from V and 8 bases from J; bases unmatched to any gene: 9. Germline CDR1 is SEHNR and CDR2 is FQNEAQ (reference sequence). In nucleotides, the CDR3 is TGTGCCAGCAGACTAGACAGGGTGGGCGAAAAACTGTTTTTT. It yields the protein CASRLDRVGEKLFF.